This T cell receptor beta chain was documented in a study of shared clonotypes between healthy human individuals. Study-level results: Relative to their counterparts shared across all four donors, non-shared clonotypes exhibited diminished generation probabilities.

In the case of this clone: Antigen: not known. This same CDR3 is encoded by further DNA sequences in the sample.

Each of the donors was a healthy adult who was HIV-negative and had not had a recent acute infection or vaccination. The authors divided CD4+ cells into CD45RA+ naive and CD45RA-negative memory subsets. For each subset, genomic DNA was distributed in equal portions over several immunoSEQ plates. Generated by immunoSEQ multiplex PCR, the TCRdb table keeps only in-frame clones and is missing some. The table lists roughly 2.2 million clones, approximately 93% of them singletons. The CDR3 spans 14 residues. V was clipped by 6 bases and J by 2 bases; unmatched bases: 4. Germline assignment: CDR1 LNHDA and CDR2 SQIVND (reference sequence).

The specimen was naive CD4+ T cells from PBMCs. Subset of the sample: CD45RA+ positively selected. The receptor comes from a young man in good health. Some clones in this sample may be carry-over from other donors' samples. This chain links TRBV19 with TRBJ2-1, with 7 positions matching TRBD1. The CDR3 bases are TGTGCCAGTAGCAGACAGGGCACCTACAATGAGCAGTTCTTC. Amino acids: CASSRQGTYNEQFF.